This T cell receptor (beta chain) derives from a study of cytomegalovirus exposure and HLA in healthy donors. Study as a whole: There were roughly 110 million unique TCR beta sequences, drawn from about 200 million T cells, in an earlier analysis.

Trimming took 1 base from V and 0 from J, leaving 6 bases between them. This CDR3 comprises 15 residues. Germline loops: CDR1 LNHDA, CDR2 SQIVND (reference sequence). The PCR had 60 Vbeta and 13 Jbeta primers. Assay used: immunoSEQ multiplex PCR; TCRdb lists only in-frame clones, some missing. This table has 150,000 to 200,000 clones, around three quarters appearing once. Sequencing was done on a sample of PBMCs. The rearrangement uses TRBV19 and TRBJ1-4, with D hard to call. This receptor was obtained from a man aged 35 to 55 in good health and CMV-seronegative. The CDR3 sequence is CASSIAGATNEKLFF. CDR3 sequence (DNA): TGTGCCAGTAGTATAGCAGGCGCAACTAATGAAAAACTGTTTTTT.